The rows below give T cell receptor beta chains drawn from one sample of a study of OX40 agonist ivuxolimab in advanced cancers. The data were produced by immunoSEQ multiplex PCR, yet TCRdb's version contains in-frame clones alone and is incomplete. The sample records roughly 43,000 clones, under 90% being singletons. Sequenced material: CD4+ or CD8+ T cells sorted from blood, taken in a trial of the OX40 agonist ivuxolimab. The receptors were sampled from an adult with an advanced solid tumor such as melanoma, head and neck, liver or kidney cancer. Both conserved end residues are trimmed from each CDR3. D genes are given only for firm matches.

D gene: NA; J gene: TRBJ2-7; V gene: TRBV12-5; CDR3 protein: ASGRTVYEQY
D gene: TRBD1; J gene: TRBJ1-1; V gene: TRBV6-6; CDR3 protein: ASSLPGGVGGTEAF
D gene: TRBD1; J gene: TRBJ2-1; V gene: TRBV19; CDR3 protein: ASSIYRGMQF
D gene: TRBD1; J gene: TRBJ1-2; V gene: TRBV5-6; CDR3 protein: ASSLVSGQGSYT
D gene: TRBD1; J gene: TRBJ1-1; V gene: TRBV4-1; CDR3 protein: ASSSPGQGGTEAF
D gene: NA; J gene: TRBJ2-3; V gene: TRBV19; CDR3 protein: ASSSTSAGPGLTDTQY
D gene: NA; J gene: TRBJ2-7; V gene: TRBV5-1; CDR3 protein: ASSGGDRLPYEQY
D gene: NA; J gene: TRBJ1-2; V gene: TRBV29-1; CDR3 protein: SVAAIGGIYGYT
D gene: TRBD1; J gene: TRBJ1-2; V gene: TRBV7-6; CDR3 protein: ASSLGGGTGLLPYGYT
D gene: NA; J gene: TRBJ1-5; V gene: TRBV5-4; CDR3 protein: ASSLEQRQPQH
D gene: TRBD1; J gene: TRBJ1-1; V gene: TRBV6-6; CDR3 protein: ASSPGQGGYTEAF
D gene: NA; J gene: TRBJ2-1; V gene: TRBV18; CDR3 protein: ASSPQTKGNEQF
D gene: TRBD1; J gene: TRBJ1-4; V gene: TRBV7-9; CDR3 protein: ASSLGTGADEKLF
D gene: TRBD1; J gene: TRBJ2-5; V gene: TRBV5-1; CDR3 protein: ASSLEAGGGETQY
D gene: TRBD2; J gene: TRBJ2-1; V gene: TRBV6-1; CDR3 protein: ASSILGRGDNEQF
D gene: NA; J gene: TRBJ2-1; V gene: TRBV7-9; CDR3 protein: ASSFTGYEQF
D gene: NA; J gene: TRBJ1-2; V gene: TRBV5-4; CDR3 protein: ASSRDRSYGYT
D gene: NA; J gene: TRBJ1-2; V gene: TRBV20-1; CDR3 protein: SARVPRGYT
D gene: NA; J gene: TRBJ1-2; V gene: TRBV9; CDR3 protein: ASSGTNQAYGYT
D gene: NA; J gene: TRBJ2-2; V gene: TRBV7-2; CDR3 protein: ASRAYSGELF
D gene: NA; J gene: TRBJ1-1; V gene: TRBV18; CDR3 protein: ASSPRQENTEAF